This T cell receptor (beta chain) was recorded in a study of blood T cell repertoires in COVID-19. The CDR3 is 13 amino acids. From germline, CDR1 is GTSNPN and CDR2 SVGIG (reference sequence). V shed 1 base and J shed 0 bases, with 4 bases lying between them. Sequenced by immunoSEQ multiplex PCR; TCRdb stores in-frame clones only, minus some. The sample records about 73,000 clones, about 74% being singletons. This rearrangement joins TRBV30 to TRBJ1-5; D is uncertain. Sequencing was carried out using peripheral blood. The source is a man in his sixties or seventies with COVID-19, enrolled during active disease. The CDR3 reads CAWSAFSNQPQHF. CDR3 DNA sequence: TGTGCCTGGAGTGCCTTTAGCAATCAGCCCCAGCATTTT.